Presented here are 4 T cell receptor beta chains from one specimen sequenced in a study of T cell responses to AZD1222 COVID-19 vaccine (TCRdb year 2021). The intended sense of this specimen's time point label: about 28 days (+/-7) after the second vaccine dose. The protocol used for the library was the immunoSEQ multiplex PCR assay. The source is immuneACCESS, and TCRdb retained only in-frame sequences with V and J called. Part of the clones is not carried over; for the studies checked, unresolved V genes explain less than half of this, and the remainder is unexplained. The sample records about 110,000 clones, roughly 89% of which are singletons. The ten largest make up 35% to 50% of the sample. Sequencing used peripheral blood, obtained 28 days after the second AZD1222 dose. Source of these receptors: an adult who received the AZD1222 COVID-19 vaccine.

The rearrangement uses TRBV10-3 and TRBJ1-2, with D perhaps TRBD1 (5 bases). The CDR3 covers 14 residues. Trimming stripped 3 bases from V and 4 bases from J, with 12 bases between. The germline V gene encodes CDR1 ENHRY and CDR2 SYGVKD. The CDR3 is CAISEGGVAYGYTF. The CDR3 DNA sequence: TGTGCCATCAGTGAAGGAGGGGTGGCCTATGGCTACACCTTC.

This chain uses TRBV28 with TRBJ1-2; D gene unclear. Germline V gene data show CDR1 as MDHEN and CDR2 as SYDVKM. The CDR3 totals 12 residues. Trimming cost V 4 bases and J 4 bases, with 7 bases left between them. CDR3 sequence (DNA): TGTGCCAGCAGTTCCTCTTTCTATGGCTACACCTTC. Translating it yields CASSSSFYGYTF.

The rearrangement joins TRBV30 to TRBJ1-1; D perhaps matches TRBD1 (6 bases). The CDR3 has 14 amino acids. V shed 1 base and J shed 7 bases, with 16 bases lying between them. Germline CDR1 reads GTSNPN; CDR2 reads SVGIG (reference sequence). In nucleotides, the CDR3 is TGTGCCTGGAGTGAAACAGGGTACTACGGTGAAGCTTTCTTT. Residues: CAWSETGYYGEAFF.

CDR3 coding DNA: TGTGCCAGCAGTTCTACCGCTTTAGCCTACAATGAGCAGTTCTTC. It encodes CASSSTALAYNEQFF. V and J are TRBV28 and TRBJ2-1, with no clear D. Deletions cut 4 bases from V and 2 bases from J, with 12 bases between. Germline assignment: CDR1 MDHEN and CDR2 SYDVKM. CDR3 length: 15 residues.